This T cell receptor beta chain was observed in a study of blood T cell repertoires in COVID-19. Germline V gene data show CDR1 as KGHDR and CDR2 as SFDVKD. Trimming stripped 0 bases from V and 7 bases from J, with 9 bases between. The CDR3 is 13 amino acids. Sequencing was performed with immunoSEQ multiplex PCR; in TCRdb, only in-frame clones are kept and a portion is missing. The sample shows around 230,000 clones, approximately 78% of them seen only once. V and J are TRBV24-1 and TRBJ2-7; D gene unclear. The sample comprised peripheral blood. The receptor comes from a woman in her fifties or sixties with active or convalescent COVID-19. The CDR3 is CATSDLCPREQYF. The DNA for the CDR3 is TGTGCCACCAGTGATTTGTGTCCCCGGGAGCAGTACTTC.